This T cell receptor beta chain was identified in a study of T cell repertoires in cytomegalovirus infection. The wider study: CMV infection and matching HLA type were both indicated by public TCR beta signatures. Broader study findings: Dominating the ex vivo response were HLA-C-restricted CMV-specific TCR beta clonotypes. The cumulative frequency of public TCR beta families distinguished individuals who carried CMV together with the relevant HLA.

TCRdb itself ran the reads through MiXCR, one entry per CDR3 protein. The table shows under 200,000 distinct CDR3 sequences, with 8.5% to 10% occurring only once. This clonotype has a count of ten or more. As yet, its antigen is unknown. This CDR3 spans 13 amino acids. Germline V gives CDR1 SGHAT, CDR2 FQNNGV. The ends were cut back, 5 bases at V and 5 bases at J, with 12 bases in the middle. The specimen sequenced was PBMCs. The V gene is TRBV11-2, the J gene TRBJ2-5; weak D call: TRBD1 (5 bases). The TCR sequence derives from a human donor in good health (CMV status not recorded). Some clones in this sample may be carry-over from other donors' samples. CDR3 sequence reads: CASSPTHRETQYF. DNA for the CDR3: TGTGCCAGCAGCCCCACCCACAGGGAGACCCAGTACTTC.